This T cell receptor (beta chain) was captured by sequencing in a study of cytotoxic CD8 clonotypes in ibrutinib-treated CLL. V lost 7 bases and J 2 bases, leaving 12 bases between the germline ends. CDR3 length equals 13 residues. The germline V gene encodes CDR1 MNHEY and CDR2 SMNVEV (reference sequence). The protocol was immunoSEQ multiplex PCR, while the TCRdb copy is restricted to in-frame clones and leaves out a portion. The sample has about 45,000 clones, over 60% seen once. The receptor was isolated from a human donor with chronic lymphocytic leukemia. The sample in question was PBMCs, obtained after 24 months of ibrutinib treatment. J is TRBJ2-7 and V is TRBV27; perhaps TRBD2 as D (5 bases). The CDR3 DNA follows: TGTGCCAGCAAAGGACTTCCGCCCTACGAGCAGTACTTC. As protein: CASKGLPPYEQYF.